Sequencing of this TCR beta chain was carried out in a study of T cells after yellow fever vaccination. CDR3 length: 13 amino acids. Losses at the gene ends were 4 bases for V and 5 bases for J; bases not matched to a gene: 6. Germline V gene sequence: CDR1 SQVTM, CDR2 ANQGSEA. A process of 5'RACE template switching, which added a universal primer site and UMIs, was used to make TCR cDNA. TCRdb re-called the 5' RACE reads with MiXCR, one entry per CDR3 protein. The data show more than 300,000 distinct CDR3 sequences, about 10% seen once. This chain uses TRBV29-1 with TRBJ2-5, with TRBD2 identical over 8 bases. The sample in question was CD4+ T cells sorted from PBMCs, obtained 45 days after the yellow fever booster vaccination. This sequence originates from a man aged 18 to 35 who received the YFV17D yellow fever vaccine. CDR3 sequence reads: CSVVVIAGETQYF. The CDR3 DNA reads as TGCAGCGTTGTTGTAATAGCGGGGGAGACCCAGTACTTC.